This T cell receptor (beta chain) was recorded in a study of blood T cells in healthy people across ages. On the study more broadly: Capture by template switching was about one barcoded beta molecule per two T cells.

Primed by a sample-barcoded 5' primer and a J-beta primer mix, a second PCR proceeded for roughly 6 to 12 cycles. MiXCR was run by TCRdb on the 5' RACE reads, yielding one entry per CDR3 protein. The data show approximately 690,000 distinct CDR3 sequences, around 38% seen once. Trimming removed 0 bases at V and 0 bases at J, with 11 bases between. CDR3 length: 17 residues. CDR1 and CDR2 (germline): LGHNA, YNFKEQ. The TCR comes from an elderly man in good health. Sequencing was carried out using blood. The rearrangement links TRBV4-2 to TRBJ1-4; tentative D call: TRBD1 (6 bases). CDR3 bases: TGTGCCAGCAGCCAAGAAACAGGGACTGCAACTAATGAAAAACTGTTTTTT. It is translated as CASSQETGTATNEKLFF.